This is a list of T cell receptor beta chains from one sample in a study of chemoradiotherapy in HPV16-positive cancers. The protocol was immunoSEQ multiplex PCR, while the TCRdb copy is restricted to in-frame clones and leaves out a portion. The data show 15,000 to 20,000 clones, over 90% seen once. Specimen: blood, collected from a patient who underwent chemoradiotherapy. These TCRs come from a human donor with HPV-associated anogenital cancer. Each CDR3 is given with its conserved first and last residue. A D gene is named only where the DNA matches it firmly. Size is stated for part of the rows, as once, few or many counts, or as a class when the clone is expanded.

clone size	V gene	J gene	D gene	CDR3 protein	CDR3 DNA
few	TRBV5-5	TRBJ2-2	TRBD1	CASSFSGGDYTGELFF	TGTGCCAGCAGCTTTTCAGGGGGTGATTACACCGGGGAGCTGTTTTTT
once	TRBV5-4	TRBJ2-3	TRBD1	CASSSGQGRDTQYF	TGTGCCAGCAGCTCGGGACAGGGACGAGATACGCAGTATTTT
.	TRBV29-1	TRBJ2-1	.	CSVDPKDSSYNEQFF	TGCAGCGTTGACCCCAAAGACAGCTCCTACAATGAGCAGTTCTTC
few	TRBV5-6	TRBJ1-2	.	CASSVDTNYGYTF	TGTGCCAGCAGTGTTGACACCAACTATGGCTACACCTTC
.	TRBV2	TRBJ2-2	.	CASSVGPISGPGELFF	TGTGCCAGCAGTGTGGGCCCGATCTCCGGCCCCGGGGAGCTGTTTTTT
.	TRBV5-7	TRBJ2-3	.	CASSANTDTQYF	TGTGCCAGCAGCGCGAACACAGATACGCAGTATTTT
.	TRBV6-1	TRBJ2-2	.	CASSEERDARNTGELFF	TGTGCCAGCAGTGAAGAACGGGACGCCCGGAACACCGGGGAGCTGTTTTTT
once	TRBV7-8	TRBJ2-3	.	CASSLDLRSTDTQYF	TGTGCCAGCAGCTTAGATCTACGTAGCACAGATACGCAGTATTTT
.	TRBV5-1	TRBJ2-1	.	CASSGAEVRSYNEQFF	TGCGCCAGCAGCGGCGCTGAGGTCCGCTCCTACAATGAGCAGTTCTTC
.	TRBV30	TRBJ1-6	.	CAWSPGSSSYNSPLHF	TGTGCCTGGAGTCCAGGGTCCAGCTCCTATAATTCACCCCTCCACTTT
.	TRBV6-1	TRBJ2-2	TRBD2	CASSVASGGAYGGELFF	TGTGCCAGCAGTGTAGCTAGCGGGGGGGCCTATGGGGGGGAGCTGTTTTTT
.	TRBV27	TRBJ2-5	TRBD1	CASSLEGQPQETQYF	TGTGCCAGCAGTTTAGAGGGACAGCCCCAAGAGACCCAGTACTTC
once	TRBV9	TRBJ1-3	TRBD1	CASSAGQGTGNTIYF	TGTGCCAGCAGCGCCGGACAGGGGACTGGAAACACCATATATTTT
.	TRBV6-1	TRBJ2-2	.	CASSEGTFELFF	TGTGCCAGCAGTGAAGGGACCTTCGAGCTGTTTTTT
.	TRBV2	TRBJ2-3	TRBD1	CASSDEGQGGDTQYF	TGTGCCAGCAGTGATGAGGGACAGGGTGGGGATACGCAGTATTTT
.	TRBV6-5	TRBJ1-2	.	CASSHNYGYTF	TGTGCCAGCAGCCATAACTATGGCTACACCTTC
.	TRBV5-6	TRBJ1-4	TRBD1	CASSSPGQGLELFF	TGTGCCAGCAGCTCTCCGGGACAGGGGTTGGAACTGTTTTTT
.	TRBV5-1	TRBJ2-5	TRBD1	CASSGTTGGQETQYF	TGCGCCAGCAGCGGAACGACAGGGGGTCAAGAGACCCAGTACTTC
.	TRBV4-1	TRBJ2-3	.	CASSQGDTSTDTQYF	TGCGCCAGCAGCCAAGGGGACACTAGCACAGATACGCAGTATTTT
.	TRBV6-6	TRBJ2-1	TRBD1	CASSNGQGRYNEQFF	TGTGCCAGCAGTAACGGACAGGGGAGATACAATGAGCAGTTCTTC
.	TRBV4-2	TRBJ1-5	.	CASSQDLNNQPQHF	TGTGCCAGCAGCCAAGATCTGAACAATCAGCCCCAGCATTTT
.	TRBV18	TRBJ2-3	.	CASSRGPRSDTQYF	TGTGCCAGCTCAAGGGGCCCCAGATCAGATACGCAGTATTTT